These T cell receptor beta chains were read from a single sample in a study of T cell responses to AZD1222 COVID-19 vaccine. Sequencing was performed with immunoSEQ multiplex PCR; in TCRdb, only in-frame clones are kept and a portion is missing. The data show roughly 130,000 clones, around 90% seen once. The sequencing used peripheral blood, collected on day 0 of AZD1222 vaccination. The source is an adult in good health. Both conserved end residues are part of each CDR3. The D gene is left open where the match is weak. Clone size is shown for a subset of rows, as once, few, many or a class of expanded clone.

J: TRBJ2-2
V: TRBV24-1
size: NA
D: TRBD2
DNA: TGTGCCACCAGTGATTTTGGGCGGGGGGCAGACACCGGGGAGCTGTTTTTT
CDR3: CATSDFGRGADTGELFF

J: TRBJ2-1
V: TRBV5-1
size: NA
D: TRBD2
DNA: TGCGCCAGCAGCTCACTCCCTAGCGGCGACTCCTACAATGAGCAGTTCTTC
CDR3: CASSSLPSGDSYNEQFF

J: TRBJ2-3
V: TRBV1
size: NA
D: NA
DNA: TGCACCAGCAGCCAAGGAGGGACAGTCGGGCCAGATACGCAGTATTTT
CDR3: CTSSQGGTVGPDTQYF

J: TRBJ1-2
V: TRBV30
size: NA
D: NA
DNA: TGTGCCTGGAGCCGGGAACACAACTATGGCTACACCTTC
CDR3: CAWSREHNYGYTF

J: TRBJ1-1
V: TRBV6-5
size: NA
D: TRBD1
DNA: TGTGCCAGTCGGGGGCAGGGGGCCCACACTGAAGCTTTCTTT
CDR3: CASRGQGAHTEAFF

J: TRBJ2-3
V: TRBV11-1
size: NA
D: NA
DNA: TGTGCCAGCAGCTTATCGGGGGCGAGTTGGGCGCAGTATTTT
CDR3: CASSLSGASWAQYF

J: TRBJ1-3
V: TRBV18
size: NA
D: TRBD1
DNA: TGTGCCAGCTCACCACCGAGGGGACAGGGGAGCGCTGGAAACACCATATATTTT
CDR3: CASSPPRGQGSAGNTIYF

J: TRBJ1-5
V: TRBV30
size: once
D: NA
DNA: TGTGCCTGTGACAGAAGCAATCAGCCCCAGCATTTT
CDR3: CACDRSNQPQHF

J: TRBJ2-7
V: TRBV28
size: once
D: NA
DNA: TGTGCCAGCAGTTCTTTCGGTTTCTCCTACGAGCAGTACTTC
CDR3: CASSSFGFSYEQYF

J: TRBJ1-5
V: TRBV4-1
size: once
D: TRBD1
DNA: TGCGCCAGCAGCCCATCAGGACAGGGTAGCAATCAGCCCCAGCATTTT
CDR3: CASSPSGQGSNQPQHF

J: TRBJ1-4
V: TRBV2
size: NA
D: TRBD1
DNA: TGTGCCAGCAGTAGATACGACAGGGGTGAAAAACTGTTTTTT
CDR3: CASSRYDRGEKLFF

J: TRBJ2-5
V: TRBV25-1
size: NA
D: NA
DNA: TGTGCCAGCAGGGCCACAGTGGGACAAGAGACCCAGTACTTC
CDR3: CASRATVGQETQYF

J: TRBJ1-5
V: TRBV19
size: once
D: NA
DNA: TGTGCCAGTAGTATTGGCCAGGCTCCCAATCAGCCCCAGCATTTT
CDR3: CASSIGQAPNQPQHF

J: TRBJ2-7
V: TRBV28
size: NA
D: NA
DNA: TGTGCCAGCAGCTTGACCTACGAGCAGTACTTC
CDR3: CASSLTYEQYF

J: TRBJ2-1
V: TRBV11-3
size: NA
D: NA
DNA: TGTGCCAGCAGCTTAGACCCTTCTTCCAATGAGCAGTTCTTC
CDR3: CASSLDPSSNEQFF

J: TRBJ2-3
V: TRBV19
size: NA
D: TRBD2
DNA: TGTGCCAGTAGTATTCGGCTAGCGGGGGGCAGAACAGATACGCAGTATTTT
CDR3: CASSIRLAGGRTDTQYF